The source of this T cell receptor beta chain is a study of blood T cell repertoires in COVID-19. Study in general: T cells, B-cell-depleted T cells, or PBMCs supplied cDNA or gDNA.

Germline CDR1 is MNHNY and CDR2 is SVGAGI (reference sequence). Unmatched junction bases numbered 5, after V lost 2 bases and J lost 6 bases. This CDR3 has 14 amino acids. Libraries were prepared by immunoSEQ multiplex PCR; TCRdb keeps only in-frame clonotypes and omits some of them. Of about 150,000 clones listed, 75% to 85% were seen once; the top ten hold 9.5% to 13%. The sequence was collected from a woman aged 60-75 years with COVID-19, enrolled during active disease. The V and J genes are TRBV6-6 and TRBJ2-7; 9 positions match TRBD1. The source material was peripheral blood. The CDR3 region is CASSYGTGKGEQYV. CDR3 DNA: TGTGCCAGCAGTTACGGGACAGGGAAAGGCGAGCAGTACGTC.